The 29 T cell receptor beta chains presented below share a single source sample, sequenced in a study of T cells after posttransplantation cyclophosphamide. Profiled with immunoSEQ multiplex PCR; TCRdb holds only in-frame clones, not every one. The profile covers more than 25,000 clones, none occurring a single time. Sequenced sample: PBMCs. Source of these receptors: a man aged 50-59 years in good health, CMV-negative, and a related stem cell transplant donor.

This clone occurred many times. The J gene is TRBJ2-7, the V gene TRBV5-6; 7 bases are a match to TRBD1. J was trimmed by 1 base and V by 3 bases; bases with no gene match: 7. CDR3 size: 15 residues. Germline V gene data show CDR1 as SGHDT and CDR2 as YYEEEE. This CDR3 reads CASSSRDSLSYEQYF. CDR3 DNA sequence: TGTGCCAGCAGCTCCCGGGACAGCCTTTCCTACGAGCAGTACTTC.

This clone appeared a few times. V and J are TRBV6-1 and TRBJ2-2; tentative D call: TRBD1 (5 bases). The CDR3 contains 14 residues. Trimming removed 8 bases from V and 9 bases from J, with 19 bases in between. CDR1 MNHNS and CDR2 SASEGT come from the germline V gene. The CDR3 bases are TGTGCCAGCCAACCTTCCCAGGGCGGCTGGGAGCTGTTTTTT. Its translation: CASQPSQGGWELFF.

This clone showed up many times. The chain has TRBV23-1 and TRBJ2-7; possibly TRBD1 for D (6 bases). TRBV23-1 is marked as an open reading frame, function uncertain. The germline V and J ends were trimmed by 0 bases and 1 base, with 22 bases remaining between them. The CDR3 is 19 residues long. CDR3 region: CASSQSRNQTGTYSYEQYF. Here the CDR3 DNA reads TGCGCCAGCAGTCAATCGAGAAACCAGACAGGAACCTATTCCTACGAGCAGTACTTC.

The sample holds many counts of this clone. The V call is TRBV6-5, the J call TRBJ1-3; D gene uncertain. V was clipped by 6 bases and J by 4 bases, with 10 bases between them. There are 13 residues in the CDR3. Germline CDR1 reads MNHEY; CDR2 reads SVGAGI. The CDR3 here is CASSRGWGNTIYF. CDR3 nucleotide sequence: TGTGCCAGCAGCCGGGGATGGGGAAACACCATATATTTT.

This clone appeared many times. This sequence joins TRBV19 and TRBJ2-2, with D possibly matching TRBD1 (5 bases). The germline V gene has CDR1 LNHDA and CDR2 SQIVND (reference sequence). With 4 bases removed from V and 6 bases from J, the gap between germline ends came to 9 bases. This CDR3 has 13 amino acids. The CDR3 loop reads CASSNQGAGELFF. CDR3 sequence (DNA): TGTGCCAGTAGTAACCAGGGTGCCGGGGAGCTGTTTTTT.

In this sample, this clone turned up many times. The chain carries TRBV11-2 and TRBJ2-3; a weak D match, TRBD2 (6 bases). The V gene lost 6 bases and the J gene lost 0 bases, with 19 bases spanning the gap. The CDR3 has 17 residues. Germline V gene sequence: CDR1 SGHAT, CDR2 FQNNGV. CDR3 amino acids: CASRSRRESYSTDTQYF. CDR3 in DNA: TGTGCCAGCAGGAGTAGGAGGGAGAGCTATAGCACAGATACGCAGTATTTT.

At least ten counts were recorded for this clone. The V and J genes are TRBV7-9 and TRBJ2-7, with a possible D match to TRBD1 (5 bases). The germline gives CDR1 SEHNR, CDR2 FQNEAQ (reference sequence). This CDR3 region has 13 residues. Deletions cut 1 base from V and 10 bases from J, with 14 bases between. The CDR3 spells CASSLEGMNSQYF. DNA of the CDR3: TGTGCCAGCAGCTTAGAGGGGATGAACAGTCAGTACTTC. Together with reference TRBV7-9 and TRBJ2-7, the CDR3 gives the full variable domain: DTGVSQNPRHKITKRGQNVTFRCDPISEHNRLYWYRQTLGQGPEFLTYFQNEAQLEKSRLLSDRFSAERPKGSFSTLEIQRTEQGDSAMYLCASSLEGMNSQYFGPGTRLTVT.

There are many counts of this clone. The chain employs TRBV5-1 and TRBJ1-2; D is unresolved. CDR1 is SGHRS and CDR2 is YFSETQ in the germline V gene. The CDR3 contains 14 residues. Between the trimmed V and J ends, which lost 0 bases and 5 bases, there was a span of 11 bases. This CDR3 reads CASSLEPARYGYTF. In DNA, the CDR3 is TGCGCCAGCAGCTTGGAGCCAGCGAGGTATGGCTACACCTTC.

This clone has a count of ten or more. This rearrangement joins TRBV4-2 to TRBJ1-3; D gene unclear. The V end lost 0 bases, the J end lost 2 bases, and 5 bases lay between the germline ends. CDR1 and CDR2 from the germline V gene are LGHNA and YNFKEQ. The CDR3 length is 14 residues. The CDR3 is CASSQDKTGNTIYF. The CDR3 DNA sequence: TGTGCCAGCAGCCAAGATAAAACTGGAAACACCATATATTTT.

In its sample, this clone was seen many times. The CDR3 DNA follows: TGTGCCAGCAGCCGTTCCGGGACAATGAACTCTGGGGCCAACGTCCTGACTTTC. This encodes CASSRSGTMNSGANVLTF. This rearrangement joins TRBV7-3 to TRBJ2-6; weak D call: TRBD1 (6 bases). The CDR3 consists of 18 residues. CDR1 is SGHTA and CDR2 is FQGTGA in the germline V gene. With 5 bases removed from V and 0 bases from J, the gap between germline ends came to 17 bases. The whole variable domain, filled in from reference TRBV7-3 and TRBJ2-6, reads GAGVSQTPSNKVTEKGKYVELRCDPISGHTALYWYRQSLGQGPEFLIYFQGTGAADDSGLPNDRFFAVRPEGSVSTLKIQRTERGDSAVYLCASSRSGTMNSGANVLTFGAGSRLTVL.

This clone came up many times. J is TRBJ2-1 and V is TRBV27; D is possibly TRBD2 (6 bases). This CDR3 has 18 amino acids. The germline V and J ends were trimmed by 6 bases and 6 bases, with 27 bases remaining between them. Germline CDR1 reads MNHEY; CDR2 reads SMNVEV (reference sequence). The CDR3 here is CASSRGAVGLALGNEQFF. The CDR3 DNA reads TGTGCCAGCAGCCGCGGGGCAGTCGGGCTAGCTCTGGGCAATGAGCAGTTCTTC.

This clone was picked up many times. This sequence joins TRBV5-5 and TRBJ2-2; TRBD2 agrees at 7 bases. The J segment lost 3 bases and the V segment lost 3 bases, leaving 11 bases of the junction unmatched. CDR1 is SGHKS and CDR2 is YYEKEE in the germline V gene (reference sequence). This CDR3 comprises 17 residues. CDR3 DNA sequence: TGTGCCAGCAGCTCCCGGGGGGAGGGGAGTTACACCGGGGAGCTGTTTTTT. It translates to CASSSRGEGSYTGELFF. The full variable domain, its missing parts supplied by reference TRBV5-5 and TRBJ2-2, is DAGVTQSPTHLIKTRGQQVTLRCSPISGHKSVSWYQQVLGQGPQFIFQYYEKEERGRGNFPDRFSARQFPNYSSELNVNALLLGDSALYLCASSSRGEGSYTGELFFGEGSRLTVL.

Only a few counts were recorded for this clone. V is TRBV25-1 and J is TRBJ1-6, with 9 bases that match TRBD1. Unmatched junction bases numbered 9, after V lost 6 bases and J lost 9 bases. The CDR3 is 15 residues long. CDR1 is MGHDK and CDR2 is SYGVNS in the germline V gene. The CDR3 region is CASSSSQGAISPLHF. The CDR3 DNA sequence: TGTGCCAGCAGCTCGTCACAGGGGGCCATTTCACCCCTCCACTTT. Full variable domain (remainder filled in from reference TRBV25-1 and TRBJ1-6): EADIYQTPRYLVIGTGKKITLECSQTMGHDKMYWYQQDPGMELHLIHYSYGVNSTEKGDLSSESTVSRIRTEHFPLTLESARPSHTSQYLCASSSSQGAISPLHFGNGTRLTVT.

This clone has ten or more counts. V is TRBV5-1 and J is TRBJ1-4; a possible D gene is TRBD1 (5 bases). This CDR3 contains 13 residues. Germline CDR1 reads SGHRS; CDR2 reads YFSETQ. V was trimmed by 10 bases and J by 4 bases, leaving 14 bases between them. CDR3 coding DNA: TGCGCCCGCCGCAGGGTCGGTAATGAAAAACTGTTTTTT. Protein: CARRRVGNEKLFF.

This clone was counted ten times or more. The chain joins TRBV27 to TRBJ2-7, with D tentatively TRBD1 (6 bases). This CDR3 contains 19 residues. Germline CDR1 is MNHEY and CDR2 is SMNVEV (reference sequence). V lost 3 bases, J lost 0 bases, and 24 bases lay in between. The CDR3: CASSLVPGHGFVSSYEQYF. The CDR3 nucleotides read TGTGCCAGCAGTTTGGTTCCGGGACACGGCTTCGTTAGCTCCTACGAGCAGTACTTC.

This clone has more than one count but fewer than ten. At the DNA level, this CDR3 is encoded by other sequences in the same sample as well. The V gene is TRBV7-7, the J gene TRBJ2-5; TRBD2 agrees at 8 bases. The germline V gene has CDR1 SSHAT and CDR2 FNYEAQ (reference sequence). The V and J ends lost 6 bases and 5 bases, in that order; junction bases with no gene match: 8. This CDR3 has 14 amino acids. CDR3 sequence (DNA): TGTGCCAGCAGTTCTATTGCGGGAGGCGAGACCCAGTACTTC. Translated, it gives CASSSIAGGETQYF.

This clone was found many times. V gene TRBV9 combines with J gene TRBJ2-5, with D unresolved. The germline V gene has CDR1 SGDLS and CDR2 YYNGEE. Trimming shortened V by 4 bases and J by 1 base, and 8 bases separated the two germline ends. The CDR3 has 13 residues. The CDR3: CASSPRLQETQYF. The CDR3 DNA is TGTGCCAGCAGCCCGAGACTCCAAGAGACCCAGTACTTC.

This clone came up many times. In DNA form, the CDR3 reads TGTGCCAGCAGCTCTCGAGGGGGGGCTCACGGGACCCAGTACTTC. It encodes CASSSRGGAHGTQYF. The chain has TRBV5-4 and TRBJ2-5; possibly TRBD2 for D (7 bases). This CDR3 contains 15 residues. The germline V gene has CDR1 SGHNT and CDR2 YYREEE (reference sequence). V lost 3 bases and J lost 7, with 19 bases in between. The variable domain in full, completed from reference TRBV5-4 and TRBJ2-5, reads ETGVTQSPTHLIKTRGQQVTLRCSSQSGHNTVSWYQQALGQGPQFIFQYYREEENGRGNFPPRFSGLQFPNYSSELNVNALELDDSALYLCASSSRGGAHGTQYFGPGTRLLVL.

This clone was counted many times. The V gene is TRBV27, the J gene TRBJ1-5; 8 bases are shared with TRBD1. The CDR3 is 15 amino acids. V shed 4 bases and J 6 bases; nucleotides not matched to a gene: 8. Looked up from germline, CDR1 is MNHEY and CDR2 is SMNVEV (reference sequence). CDR3 nucleotides: TGTGCCAGCAGTTCAGGGACAGGAGGTACTCAGCCCCAGCATTTT. This gives the protein CASSSGTGGTQPQHF.

This clone was seen repeatedly, ten times or more. The chain links TRBV19 to TRBJ2-3; 8 nucleotides align to TRBD1. There are 15 residues in the CDR3. The ends lost 6 bases at V and 1 base at J; junction bases unmatched: 6. Germline V gives CDR1 LNHDA, CDR2 SQIVND (reference sequence). The CDR3 loop reads CASSLRGLGTDTQYF. In DNA, the CDR3 is TGTGCCAGTAGCCTCAGGGGGCTCGGCACAGATACGCAGTATTTT.

This clone appeared many times. Other DNA sequences of this sample code for an identical CDR3. The chain recombines TRBV7-3 with TRBJ1-2, with 9 bases lining up with TRBD1. Germline CDR1 SGHTA, CDR2 FQGTGA. Trimming removed 5 bases from V and 7 bases from J; junction bases left unmatched: 5. This CDR3 has 13 amino acids. The CDR3 region is CASSRDRVSGYTF. The CDR3 DNA is TGTGCCAGCAGCCGGGACAGGGTTTCTGGCTACACCTTC.

This clone was seen a handful of times. The junction departs from the called germline gene at one end, perhaps through a read error. The chain couples TRBV6-6 to TRBJ2-3; 12 bases map to TRBD2. The germline gives CDR1 MNHNY, CDR2 SVGAGI (reference sequence). CDR3 length equals 15 residues. DNA for the CDR3: TGTGCCGGCAGTTTAGCTAGCGGGGGGGCAGATACGCAGTATTTT. It translates to CAGSLASGGADTQYF.

This clone showed up many times. V is TRBV30 and J is TRBJ1-5; 11 positions match TRBD1. V lost 0 bases and J lost 6; bases outside the gene matches: 7. In germline, CDR1 is GTSNPN, CDR2 SVGIG (reference sequence). There are 16 residues in the CDR3. CDR3 sequence: CAWSVAPGTGGQPQHF. In DNA, the CDR3 is TGTGCCTGGAGTGTAGCTCCCGGGACAGGGGGTCAGCCCCAGCATTTT.

This clone has at least ten counts. This chain joins TRBV6-1 and TRBJ1-2; D remains ambiguous. V was pared by 4 bases and J by 3 bases, with 9 bases between. Germline lookup yields CDR1 MNHNS and CDR2 SASEGT. CDR3 length equals 13 residues. The CDR3 sequence is CASSVDGDYGYTF. Written as DNA, the CDR3 is TGTGCCAGCAGTGTTGACGGAGACTATGGCTACACCTTC.

This clone was counted many times. This sequence joins TRBV5-6 and TRBJ1-1; 9 bases match TRBD1. This CDR3 has 16 residues. The V gene's germline CDR1 is SGHDT and CDR2 YYEEEE. Losses at the gene ends were 2 bases for V and 2 bases for J; bases not matched to a gene: 7. CDR3 nucleotide sequence: TGTGCCAGCAGCTTCAAGGACAGGGGCCTAAACACTGAAGCTTTCTTT. Protein sequence: CASSFKDRGLNTEAFF.

There are many counts of this clone. The genes are TRBV18 and TRBJ1-1; D is unresolved. This CDR3 has 12 amino acids. The germline gives CDR1 KGHSH, CDR2 LQKENI. Trimming stripped 3 bases from V and 11 bases from J, with 13 bases between. CDR3: CASSPLESTAFF. The CDR3 bases are TGTGCCAGCTCACCCCTGGAGTCGACGGCTTTCTTT.

The sample holds many counts of this clone. The CDR3 is CATSRLGTSGRYEQFF. For the CDR3, the DNA is TGTGCCACCAGCAGACTTGGGACTAGCGGGAGGTATGAGCAGTTCTTC. This chain joins TRBV15 and TRBJ2-1; 15 nucleotides line up with TRBD2. Germline lookup yields CDR1 LNHNV and CDR2 YYDKDF (reference sequence). The J segment lost 8 bases and the V segment lost 2 bases, leaving 4 bases of the junction unmatched. This CDR3 has 16 residues. The whole variable domain, remainder taken from reference TRBV15 and TRBJ2-1, is DAMVIQNPRYQVTQFGKPVTLSCSQTLNHNVMYWYQQKSSQAPKLLFHYYDKDFNNEADTPDNFQSRRPNTSFCFLDIRSPGLGDTAMYLCATSRLGTSGRYEQFFGPGTRLTVL.

This clone was observed many times. This chain uses TRBV2 with TRBJ2-4; possibly TRBD1 for D (6 bases). The V gene lost 4 bases and the J gene lost 5 bases, with 6 bases spanning the gap. The germline V gene encodes CDR1 SNHLY and CDR2 FYNNEI. The CDR3 totals 12 residues. CDR3 protein: CASSGQENIQYF. DNA for the CDR3: TGTGCCAGCAGTGGACAGGAAAACATTCAGTACTTC.

This clone appeared many times. The chain employs TRBV10-3 and TRBJ2-3; the match to TRBD2 covers 7 bases. The length of the CDR3 is 15 residues. The V gene's germline CDR1 is ENHRY and CDR2 SYGVKD. The V segment lost 5 bases and the J segment 6 bases; nucleotides outside the gene matches: 11. The CDR3 DNA is TGTGCCATCAGTCGTGGGGGAGGGCCAGGTGATACGCAGTATTTT. Translation gives CAISRGGGPGDTQYF.